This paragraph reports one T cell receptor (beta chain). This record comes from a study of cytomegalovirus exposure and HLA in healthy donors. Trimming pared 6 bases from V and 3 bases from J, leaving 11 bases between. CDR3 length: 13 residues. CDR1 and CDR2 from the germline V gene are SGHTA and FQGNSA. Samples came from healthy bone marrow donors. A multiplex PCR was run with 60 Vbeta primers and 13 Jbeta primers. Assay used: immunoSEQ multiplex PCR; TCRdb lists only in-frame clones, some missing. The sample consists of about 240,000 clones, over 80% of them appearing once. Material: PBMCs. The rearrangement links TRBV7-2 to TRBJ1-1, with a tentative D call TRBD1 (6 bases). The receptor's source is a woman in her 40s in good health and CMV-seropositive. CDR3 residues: CASRAQGYTEAFF. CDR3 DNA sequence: TGTGCCAGCAGAGCACAGGGATACACTGAAGCTTTCTTT.